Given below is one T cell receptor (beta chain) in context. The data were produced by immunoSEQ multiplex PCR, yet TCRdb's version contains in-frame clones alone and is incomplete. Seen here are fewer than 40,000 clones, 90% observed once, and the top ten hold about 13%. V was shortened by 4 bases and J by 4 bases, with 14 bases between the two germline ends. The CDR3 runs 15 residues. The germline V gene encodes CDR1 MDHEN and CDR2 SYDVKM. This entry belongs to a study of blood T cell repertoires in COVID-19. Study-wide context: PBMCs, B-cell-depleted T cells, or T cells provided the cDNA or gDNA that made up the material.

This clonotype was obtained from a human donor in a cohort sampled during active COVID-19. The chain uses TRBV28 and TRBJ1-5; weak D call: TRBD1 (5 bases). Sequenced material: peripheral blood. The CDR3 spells CASSSPAGGNQPQHF. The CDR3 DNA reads TGTGCCAGCAGTTCCCCAGCGGGGGGAAATCAGCCCCAGCATTTT.